This entry lists 11 T cell receptor beta chains sequenced from one sample in a study of blood T cells in healthy people across ages. For the second PCR, which ran for 7 to 11 cycles, a sample-barcoded 5' primer and a J-beta primer mix were used. MiXCR was run by TCRdb on the 5' RACE reads, yielding one entry per CDR3 protein. The table records 800,000 to 1,300,000 distinct CDR3 sequences, less than 25% of them present only once. The data also belong to a second study, concerning T cells of mothers and their children.

What was sequenced was blood. These receptors originate from a girl aged 2-10 years in good health.

V is TRBV28 and J is TRBJ2-5; a weak D match, TRBD2 (6 bases). Germline assignment: CDR1 MDHEN and CDR2 SYDVKM. This CDR3 is built from 13 residues. Deletions cut 3 bases from V and 9 bases from J, with 14 bases between. The CDR3 loop is CASSFRGRGSQYF. DNA of the CDR3: TGTGCCAGCAGTTTTCGCGGACGGGGGTCCCAGTACTTC.

The V call is TRBV3-1, the J call TRBJ2-7; maybe TRBD1 (5 bases). Trimming pared 4 bases from V and 3 bases from J, leaving 19 bases between. The CDR3 contains 16 residues. CDR1 is LGHDT and CDR2 is YNNKEL in the germline V gene (reference sequence). CDR3 nucleotides: TGTGCCAGCAGCCCCCTTTTAGGGGCTTCCCTCTACGAGCAGTACTTC. Residues: CASSPLLGASLYEQYF.

This clonotype has only a few counts. The chain employs TRBV5-1 and TRBJ2-7; a possible D gene is TRBD2 (6 bases). The V end lost 5 bases, the J end lost 3 bases, and 12 bases lay between the germline ends. This CDR3 comprises 13 residues. Germline-derived CDR1 and CDR2 are SGHRS and YFSETQ. The CDR3 DNA follows: TGCGCCAGCAGGTTAGTAGCGGACTACGAGCAGTACTTC. Protein product: CASRLVADYEQYF.

This chain uses TRBV20-1 with TRBJ2-3; possible D gene TRBD2, 7 bases. Germline CDR1 DFQATT, CDR2 SNEGSKA (reference sequence). The V end lost 1 base, the J end lost 6 bases, and 20 bases lay between the germline ends. The CDR3 sequence is 16 residues long. For the CDR3, the DNA is TGCAGTGCTAGAGTTGCGCAGGGGAGGGGGTTTGATACGCAGTATTTT. Amino acid sequence: CSARVAQGRGFDTQYF.

In its sample, this clonotype was seen many times. V usage is TRBV7-2 and J usage is TRBJ2-7; D uncertain. This CDR3 has 11 amino acids. Germline V gives CDR1 SGHTA, CDR2 FQGNSA. V lost 6 bases to trimming and J lost 6 bases, with 9 bases between them. The CDR3 coding sequence is TGTGCCAGCAGTCCCTTGGGCGAGCAGTACTTC. Translated, it gives CASSPLGEQYF.

This clonotype showed up just a few times. The chain recombines TRBV28 with TRBJ2-1; possibly TRBD2 for D (6 bases). This CDR3 spans 15 amino acids. The V and J ends lost 5 bases and 4 bases respectively, with 15 bases between them. Germline V lookup: CDR1 MDHEN, CDR2 SYDVKM. CDR3 in DNA: TGTGCCAGCAGTCTCCGGGACGGGACTTACAATGAGCAGTTCTTC. Residues: CASSLRDGTYNEQFF.

The chain recombines TRBV10-3 with TRBJ2-1, with a weak D call TRBD2 (5 bases). This CDR3 comprises 14 residues. With 0 bases removed from V and 3 bases from J, the gap between germline ends came to 6 bases. Germline lookup yields CDR1 ENHRY and CDR2 SYGVKD. The CDR3 region has the DNA TGTGCCATCAGTGAGTCCGGGAACTACAATGAGCAGTTCTTC. It yields the protein CAISESGNYNEQFF.

This clonotype occurred a few times. The CDR3 reads CAIRPDRGIGGELFF. CDR3 in DNA: TGTGCCATCAGGCCGGACAGGGGGATTGGCGGGGAGCTGTTTTTT. V is TRBV10-3 and J is TRBJ2-2, with 10 bases fitting TRBD1. Germline V gene sequence: CDR1 ENHRY, CDR2 SYGVKD. This CDR3 contains 15 residues. Unmatched junction bases numbered 8, after V lost 6 bases and J lost 7 bases.

This clonotype was counted only a few times. The V and J genes are TRBV13 and TRBJ2-5, with D possibly matching TRBD1 (5 bases). The DNA end favors TRBJ2-7, so the J call may be wrong. Germline CDR1 PRHDT, CDR2 FYEKMQ (reference sequence). CDR3 length: 12 amino acids. The DNA of the CDR3 is TGTGCCAGCAGCTTTTCAGGGTTCGAGCAGTACTTC. This translates into CASSFSGFEQYF.

V usage is TRBV7-9 and J usage is TRBJ2-1, with 8 bases aligning to TRBD1. CDR1 SEHNR and CDR2 FQNEAQ come from the germline V gene (reference sequence). The J segment lost 10 bases and the V segment lost 3 bases, leaving 11 bases of the junction unmatched. The CDR3 runs to 15 residues. In DNA, the CDR3 is TGTGCCAGCAGCTTTCCGAGGACAGGGTCTGGAGAGCAGTTCTTC. It translates to CASSFPRTGSGEQFF. Variable domain in full (rest from reference TRBV7-9 and TRBJ2-1): DTGVSQNPRHKITKRGQNVTFRCDPISEHNRLYWYRQTLGQGPEFLTYFQNEAQLEKSRLLSDRFSAERPKGSFSTLEIQRTEQGDSAMYLCASSFPRTGSGEQFFGPGTRLTVL.

This clonotype was detected only a few times. The V and J genes are TRBV5-1 and TRBJ1-4; D is uncertain. V was trimmed by 3 bases and J by 7 bases, leaving 13 bases between them. Per germline, CDR1 SGHRS and CDR2 YFSETQ. The CDR3 has 14 amino acids. CDR3 sequence: CASSSTPGAEKLFF. The CDR3, as DNA: TGCGCCAGCAGCTCGACCCCGGGAGCTGAAAAACTGTTTTTT.